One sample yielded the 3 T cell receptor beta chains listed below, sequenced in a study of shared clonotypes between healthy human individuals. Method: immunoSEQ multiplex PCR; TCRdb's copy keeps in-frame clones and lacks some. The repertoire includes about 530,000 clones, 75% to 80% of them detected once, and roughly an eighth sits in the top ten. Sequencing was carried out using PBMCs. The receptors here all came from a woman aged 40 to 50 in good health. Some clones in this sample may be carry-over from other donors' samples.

CDR3 residues: CASSYSAGYTEAFF. The CDR3 bases are TGTGCCAGCAGTTACTCGGCCGGGTACACTGAAGCTTTCTTT. The chain has TRBV6-6 and TRBJ1-1; D unresolved. Germline V gene sequence: CDR1 MNHNY, CDR2 SVGAGI (reference sequence). Trimming took off 0 bases at V and 3 bases at J, with 8 bases between the two ends. The CDR3 loop spans 14 amino acids.

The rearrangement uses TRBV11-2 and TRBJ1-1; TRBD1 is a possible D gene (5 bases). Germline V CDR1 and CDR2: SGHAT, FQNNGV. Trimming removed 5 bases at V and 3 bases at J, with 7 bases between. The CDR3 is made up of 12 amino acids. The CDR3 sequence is CASSRGDTEAFF. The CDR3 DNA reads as TGTGCCAGCAGCAGGGGTGACACTGAAGCTTTCTTT.

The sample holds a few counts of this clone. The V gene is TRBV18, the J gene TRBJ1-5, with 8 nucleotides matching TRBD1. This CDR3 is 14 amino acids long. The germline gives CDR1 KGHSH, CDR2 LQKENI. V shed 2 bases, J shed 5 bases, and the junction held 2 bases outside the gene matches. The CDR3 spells CASSPDRGYQPQHF. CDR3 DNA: TGTGCCAGCTCACCAGACAGGGGATATCAGCCCCAGCATTTT.